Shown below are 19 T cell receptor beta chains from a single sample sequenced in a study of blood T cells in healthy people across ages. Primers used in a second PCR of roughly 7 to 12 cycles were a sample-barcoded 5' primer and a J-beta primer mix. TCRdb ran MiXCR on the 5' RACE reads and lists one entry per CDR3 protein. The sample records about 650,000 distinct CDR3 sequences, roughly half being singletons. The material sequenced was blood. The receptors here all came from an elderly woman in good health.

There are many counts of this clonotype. The DNA for the CDR3 is TGTGCCAGCAGTTTAGCGGTCGACGGCTACGAGCAGTACTTC. It translates to CASSLAVDGYEQYF. The rearrangement joins TRBV12-3 or TRBV12-4 to TRBJ2-7; D is ambiguous. The CDR3 length is 14 residues. Trimming removed 0 bases from V and 3 bases from J, with 9 bases in between.

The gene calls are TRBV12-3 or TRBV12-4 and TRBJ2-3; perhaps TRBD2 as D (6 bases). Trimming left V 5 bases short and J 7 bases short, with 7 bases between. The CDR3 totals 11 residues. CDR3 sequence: CASSGLNTQYF. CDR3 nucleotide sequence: TGTGCCAGCAGTGGACTAAATACGCAGTATTTT.

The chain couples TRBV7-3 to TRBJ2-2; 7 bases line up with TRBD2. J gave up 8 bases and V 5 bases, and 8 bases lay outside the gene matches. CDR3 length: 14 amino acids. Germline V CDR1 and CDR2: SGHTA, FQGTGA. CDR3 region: CASSVDGLEGELFF. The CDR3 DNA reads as TGTGCCAGCAGCGTAGACGGACTAGAAGGGGAGCTGTTTTTT.

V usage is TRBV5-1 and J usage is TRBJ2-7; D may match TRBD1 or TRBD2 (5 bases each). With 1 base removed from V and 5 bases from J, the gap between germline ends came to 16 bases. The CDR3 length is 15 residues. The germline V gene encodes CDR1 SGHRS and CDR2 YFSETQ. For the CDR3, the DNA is TGCGCCAGCAGCTTGAATGTTGGGGGTCCCGACGAGCAGTACTTC. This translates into CASSLNVGGPDEQYF. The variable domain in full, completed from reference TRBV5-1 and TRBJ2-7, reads KAGVTQTPRYLIKTRGQQVTLSCSPISGHRSVSWYQQTPGQGLQFLFEYFSETQRNKGNFPGRFSGRQFSNSRSEMNVSTLELGDSALYLCASSLNVGGPDEQYFGPGTRLTVT.

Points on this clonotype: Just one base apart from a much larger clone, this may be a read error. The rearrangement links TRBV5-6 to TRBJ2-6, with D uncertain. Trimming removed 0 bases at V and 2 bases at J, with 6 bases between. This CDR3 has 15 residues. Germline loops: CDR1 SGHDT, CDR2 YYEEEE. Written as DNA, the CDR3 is TGTGCCAGCAGCTTGGTGGGCGCTGGGGCCAACGTCCTGACTTTC. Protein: CASSLVGAGANVLTF.

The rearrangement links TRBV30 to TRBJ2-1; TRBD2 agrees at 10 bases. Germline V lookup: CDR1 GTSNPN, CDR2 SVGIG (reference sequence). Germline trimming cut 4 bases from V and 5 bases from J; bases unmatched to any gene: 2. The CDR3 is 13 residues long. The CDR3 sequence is CAWISGGNNEQFF. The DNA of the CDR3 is TGTGCCTGGATTAGCGGGGGGAACAATGAGCAGTTCTTC.

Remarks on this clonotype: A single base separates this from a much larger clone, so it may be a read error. Written as DNA, the CDR3 is TGTGCCAGCAGTTTATCTCGGGGGGTCCTAGTTGCCAATGAGCAGTTCTTC. Amino acid sequence: CASSLSRGVLVANEQFF. This chain links TRBV12-3 or TRBV12-4 with TRBJ2-1; 7 bases map to TRBD2. Unmatched junction bases numbered 13, after V lost 2 bases and J lost 6 bases. The CDR3 has 17 residues.

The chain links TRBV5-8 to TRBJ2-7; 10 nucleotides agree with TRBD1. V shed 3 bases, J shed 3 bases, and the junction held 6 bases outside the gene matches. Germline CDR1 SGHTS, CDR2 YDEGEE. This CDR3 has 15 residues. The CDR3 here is CASSSRGTGDYEQYF. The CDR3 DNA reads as TGTGCCAGCAGCTCTCGGGGGACAGGGGACTACGAGCAGTACTTC. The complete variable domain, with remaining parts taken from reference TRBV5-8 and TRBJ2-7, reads EAGVTQSPTHLIKTRGQQATLRCSPISGHTSVYWYQQALGLGLQFLLWYDEGEERNRGNFPPRFSGRQFPNYSSELNVNALELEDSALYLCASSSRGTGDYEQYFGPGTRLTVT.

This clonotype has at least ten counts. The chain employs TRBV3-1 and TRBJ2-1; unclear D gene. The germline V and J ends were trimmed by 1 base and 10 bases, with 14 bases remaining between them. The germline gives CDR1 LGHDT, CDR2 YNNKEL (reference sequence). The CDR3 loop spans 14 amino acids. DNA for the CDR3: TGTGCCAGCAGCCAAGTAGGGCTTGCTCGAGAGCAGTTCTTC. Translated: CASSQVGLAREQFF.

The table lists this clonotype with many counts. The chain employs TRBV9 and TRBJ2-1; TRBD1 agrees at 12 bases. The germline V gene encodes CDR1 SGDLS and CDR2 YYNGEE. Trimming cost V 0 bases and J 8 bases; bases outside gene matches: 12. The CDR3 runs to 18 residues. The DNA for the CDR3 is TGTGCCAGCAGCGTAGTTTCCACCGGGACAGGGGGCGCGTATGAGCAGTTCTTC. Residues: CASSVVSTGTGGAYEQFF.

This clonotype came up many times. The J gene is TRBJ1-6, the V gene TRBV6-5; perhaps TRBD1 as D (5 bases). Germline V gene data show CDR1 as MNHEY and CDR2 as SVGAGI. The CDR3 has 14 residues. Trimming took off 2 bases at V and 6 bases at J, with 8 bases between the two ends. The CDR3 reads CASSYGQGNSPLHF. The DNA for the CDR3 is TGTGCCAGCAGTTACGGGCAGGGTAATTCACCCCTCCACTTT.

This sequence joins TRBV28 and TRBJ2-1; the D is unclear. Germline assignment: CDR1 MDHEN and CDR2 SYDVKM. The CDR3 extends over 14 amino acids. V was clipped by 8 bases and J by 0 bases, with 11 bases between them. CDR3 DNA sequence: TGTGCCAGCCAGCCATGGAGCTCCTACAATGAGCAGTTCTTC. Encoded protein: CASQPWSSYNEQFF.

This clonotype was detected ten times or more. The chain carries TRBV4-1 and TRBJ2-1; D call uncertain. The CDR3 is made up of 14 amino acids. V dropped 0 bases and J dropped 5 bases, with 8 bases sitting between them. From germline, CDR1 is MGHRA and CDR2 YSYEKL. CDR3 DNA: TGCGCCAGCAGCCAAGAACCTAACAACAATGAGCAGTTCTTC. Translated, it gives CASSQEPNNNEQFF.

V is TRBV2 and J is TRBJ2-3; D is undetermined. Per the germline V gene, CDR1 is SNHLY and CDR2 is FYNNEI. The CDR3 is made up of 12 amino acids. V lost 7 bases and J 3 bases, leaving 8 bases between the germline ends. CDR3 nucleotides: TGTGCCAGCAAGGTAGTAACAGATACGCAGTATTTT. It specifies CASKVVTDTQYF.

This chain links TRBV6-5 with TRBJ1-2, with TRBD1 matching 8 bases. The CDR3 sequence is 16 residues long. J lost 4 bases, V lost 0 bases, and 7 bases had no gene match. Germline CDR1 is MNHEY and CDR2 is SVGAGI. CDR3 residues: CASSYSLRGLGYGYTF. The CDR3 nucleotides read TGTGCCAGCAGTTACTCGCTCAGGGGGCTAGGCTATGGCTACACCTTC.

The chain's CDR3 is CASSYSSGGIRGEQFF. The DNA of the CDR3 is TGTGCCAGCAGTTACTCTAGCGGGGGGATTCGGGGTGAGCAGTTCTTC. The chain employs TRBV12-3 or TRBV12-4 and TRBJ2-1, with TRBD2 identical over 11 bases. V gave up 4 bases and J gave up 9 bases; unmatched junction bases: 11. CDR3 length: 16 residues.

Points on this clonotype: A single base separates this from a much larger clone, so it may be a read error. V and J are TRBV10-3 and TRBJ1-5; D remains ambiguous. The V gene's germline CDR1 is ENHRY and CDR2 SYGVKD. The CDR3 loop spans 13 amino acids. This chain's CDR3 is CAVSAEQRQPQHF. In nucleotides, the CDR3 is TGTGCCGTCAGTGCTGAACAGCGTCAGCCCCAGCATTTT.

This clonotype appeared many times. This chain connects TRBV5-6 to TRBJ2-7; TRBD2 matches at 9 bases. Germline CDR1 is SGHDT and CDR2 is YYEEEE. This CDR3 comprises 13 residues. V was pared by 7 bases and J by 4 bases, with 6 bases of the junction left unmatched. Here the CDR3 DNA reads TGTGCCAGCTGTAGACTAGCGGAGTACGAGCAGTACTTC. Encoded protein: CASCRLAEYEQYF.

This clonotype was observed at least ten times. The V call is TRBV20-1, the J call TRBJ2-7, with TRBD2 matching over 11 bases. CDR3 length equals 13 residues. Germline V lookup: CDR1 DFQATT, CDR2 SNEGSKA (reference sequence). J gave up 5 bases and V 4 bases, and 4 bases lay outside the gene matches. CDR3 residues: CSATGLAGDEQYF. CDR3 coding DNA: TGCAGTGCTACTGGACTAGCGGGCGACGAGCAGTACTTC.